This TCR beta chain was found in a study of long-term antiretroviral therapy in people with HIV. The wider study: When the earliest samples were collected, ART was typically delayed until CD4 counts fell.

Every donor contributed at least one pre-ART and at least two post-ART PBMC samples. Only United States sites treated participants with HIV. The libraries were made with immunoSEQ v3.0 at survey level. Data came from immunoSEQ multiplex PCR; TCRdb stores just in-frame clones and leaves some out. The table lists under 45,000 clones, about 85% of them singletons. This TCR was sampled from a woman aged 25 to 45 with HIV. Material: unsorted PBMCs, obtained just under 2.9 years before starting antiretroviral therapy.

In DNA, the CDR3 is TGTGCCAGCAGCTCACGAGGGACGGGGGGGAAGGCGAACACTGAAGCTTTCTTT. Protein sequence: CASSSRGTGGKANTEAFF. This sequence joins TRBV5-6 and TRBJ1-1; D may be TRBD1 (5 bases). This CDR3 comprises 18 residues. The germline V gene encodes CDR1 SGHDT and CDR2 YYEEEE. Trimming took off 3 bases at V and 1 base at J, with 22 bases between the two ends.